A selection of T cell receptor beta chains follows, all from one sample in a study of immune evolution from preneoplasia to lung adenocarcinoma. The method was immunoSEQ multiplex PCR; TCRdb's version includes in-frame clones alone and lacks a portion of them. The sample lists more than 25,000 clones, around 70% occurring once. Sequenced: FFPE invasive lung adenocarcinoma tissue. Source of these receptors: a person in their sixties with invasive lung adenocarcinoma. Some clones in this sample may be carry-over from other donors' samples. Both conserved end residues are part of each CDR3. D genes are given only for firm matches. Size is stated for part of the rows, as once, few or many counts, or as a class when the clone is expanded.

-	TRBV5-6	TRBJ1-1	-	TGTGCCAGCAGCTTAGGCCGGGGCACTGAAGCTTTCTTT	CASSLGRGTEAFF
-	TRBV6-1	TRBJ2-3	once	TGTGCCAGCAGGTCCGGGACTAGCACAGATACGCAGTATTTT	CASRSGTSTDTQYF
-	TRBV5-5	TRBJ1-2	-	TGTGCCAGCAGCTTGGAAAAGAACTATGGCTACACCTTC	CASSLEKNYGYTF
TRBD1	TRBV19	TRBJ1-2	-	TGTGCCAGTAGCCTAACCGGACAGGGAGGCTATGGCTACACCTTC	CASSLTGQGGYGYTF
-	TRBV2	TRBJ2-3	-	TGTGCCAGCAAGGAGAACTTGAGCACAGATACGCAGTATTTT	CASKENLSTDTQYF
TRBD1	TRBV7-9	TRBJ1-3	medium-sized	TGTGCCAGCAGCCCGGTTCAGGGGGTGGCTGGAAACACCATATATTTT	CASSPVQGVAGNTIYF
-	TRBV6-1	TRBJ2-3	once	TGTGCCACTACCCTGGACCCCGAGGGGACAGATACGCAGTATTTT	CATTLDPEGTDTQYF
TRBD2	TRBV5-1	TRBJ2-3	once	TGCGCCAGCAGTCCGGGACTAGTCAGAGATACGCAGTATTTT	CASSPGLVRDTQYF
-	TRBV6-5	TRBJ2-5	-	TGTGCCAGCAGTCTTGGGGCCTGGGAGACCCAGTACTTC	CASSLGAWETQYF
TRBD2	TRBV11-2	TRBJ2-1	-	TGTGCCAGCAGCCTCACTAGCGGGACTATCAATGAGCAGTTCTTC	CASSLTSGTINEQFF
-	TRBV19	TRBJ2-2	-	TGTGCCAGTAGTATACAGGGTGCTGACACCGGGGAGCTGTTTTTT	CASSIQGADTGELFF
-	TRBV28	TRBJ2-5	-	TGTGCCAGCAGCCCACTAGGGCAAAGACAAGAGACCCAGTACTTC	CASSPLGQRQETQYF
-	TRBV28	TRBJ1-5	few	TGTGCCAGCAGAGACAGAAATCAGCCCCAGCATTTT	CASRDRNQPQHF
-	TRBV7-8	TRBJ1-1	once	TGTGCCAGCAGCTCCTGGACAGACCCTGAAGCTTTCTTT	CASSSWTDPEAFF
-	TRBV11-3	TRBJ2-5	-	TGTGCCAGCAGCTTAGATTGGGGGTCGGAGACCCAGTACTTC	CASSLDWGSETQYF
-	TRBV7-3	TRBJ1-1	few	TGTGCCAGCAGACAAGGACCGTCCAATGAAGCTTTCTTT	CASRQGPSNEAFF
-	TRBV5-5	TRBJ2-3	once	TGTGCCAGCAGCTTAGATACGCAGTATTTT	CASSLDTQYF
TRBD2	TRBV7-2	TRBJ2-2	-	TGTGCCAGCAGCCTCATAGCGGGAGCGATCACCGGGGAGCTGTTTTTT	CASSLIAGAITGELFF
-	TRBV7-2	TRBJ2-7	few	TGTGCCAGCAGCTTAGATCGGCGGGTAGTCGGCGAGCAGTACTTC	CASSLDRRVVGEQYF
-	TRBV28	TRBJ2-3	-	TGTGCCAGCAAGAGACGGCCGGAGGGAGTTATCGCGGATACGCAGTATTTT	CASKRRPEGVIADTQYF
-	TRBV30	TRBJ1-1	-	TGTGCCTGGAGTGTATCTTCTGAAGCTTTCTTT	CAWSVSSEAFF
-	TRBV10-3	TRBJ2-1	-	TGTGCCATCGGGGGGAGCTCCTACAATGAGCAGTTCTTC	CAIGGSSYNEQFF
TRBD1	TRBV5-6	TRBJ2-5	-	TGTGCCAGCAGCTTGGGTGGACAGGCCACCCAAGAGACCCAGTACTTC	CASSLGGQATQETQYF
-	TRBV5-4	TRBJ2-7	-	TGTGCCAGCAGCTTGGCCATAGGGAACGAGCAGTACTTC	CASSLAIGNEQYF
-	TRBV2	TRBJ2-1	few	TGTGCCAGCAAAGTCAGGGGGGGTAATGAGCAGTTCTTC	CASKVRGGNEQFF
TRBD1	TRBV30	TRBJ1-1	-	TGTGCCTGGAGACCAGACAGGGGTTACACTGAAGCTTTCTTT	CAWRPDRGYTEAFF
TRBD1	TRBV18	TRBJ2-2	-	TGTGCCAGCTCACCACGACAGGGGGCGGACACCGGGGAGCTGTTTTTT	CASSPRQGADTGELFF
-	TRBV7-2	TRBJ2-5	-	TGTGCCAGCAGCTCTATCTTTGGCCCCCAAGAGACCCAGTACTTC	CASSSIFGPQETQYF
TRBD2	TRBV19	TRBJ2-4	-	TGTGCCAGTAGTATTGGGGGGGGGTTAGCCAAAAACATTCAGTACTTC	CASSIGGGLAKNIQYF
-	TRBV7-9	TRBJ2-3	-	TGTGCCAGCAGCTTAGCCGGTCCCGATACGCAGTATTTT	CASSLAGPDTQYF
-	TRBV7-9	TRBJ2-1	-	TGTGCCAGCAGCCCCTACAATGAGCAGTTCTTC	CASSPYNEQFF
-	TRBV5-1	TRBJ2-3	-	TGCGCCAGCAGCTTTCAGGGAACAGATACGCAGTATTTT	CASSFQGTDTQYF
TRBD2	TRBV30	TRBJ2-2	-	TGTGCCTGGAGTGCTGAGGCGGGGGTAACCGGGGAGCTGTTTTTT	CAWSAEAGVTGELFF
TRBD1	TRBV29-1	TRBJ1-4	-	TGCAGCGTTGGGGGACAGGGACTGGGGGAAAAACTGTTTTTT	CSVGGQGLGEKLFF
TRBD1	TRBV19	TRBJ1-2	-	TGTGCCAGTAGTATGGACAGGGCGGCCTATGGCTACACCTTC	CASSMDRAAYGYTF
TRBD2	TRBV28	TRBJ2-1	-	TGTGCCAGCACTGTCCCGGGGGGGGATGAGCAGTTCTTC	CASTVPGGDEQFF
-	TRBV2	TRBJ1-1	-	TGTGCCAGCAGTCCCGGGCCGAATCGTGGCACTGAAGCTTTCTTT	CASSPGPNRGTEAFF
-	TRBV5-1	TRBJ2-1	-	TGCGCCAGCAGCTTGGGAGAGTACAATGAGCAGTTCTTC	CASSLGEYNEQFF
-	TRBV7-2	TRBJ2-3	-	TGTGCCAGCAGCTTAGCTCGTGATACGCAGTATTTT	CASSLARDTQYF
-	TRBV28	TRBJ1-5	-	TGTGCCAGCAGCCGCGACAAGTATCTCGCCCATAGCAATCAGCCCCAGCATTTT	CASSRDKYLAHSNQPQHF
-	TRBV5-1	TRBJ2-7	-	TGCGCCAGCAGCTTGGGACTGACAACCTACGAGCAGTACTTC	CASSLGLTTYEQYF
TRBD2	TRBV29-1	TRBJ2-2	few	TGCAGCGCCGGAGGAGGACTAGCGGGCACCGGGGAGCTGTTTTTT	CSAGGGLAGTGELFF
-	TRBV6-6	TRBJ1-3	-	TGTGCCAGCAGATTAAGGGGGGGTGGAAACACCATATATTTT	CASRLRGGGNTIYF